This T cell receptor beta chain is drawn from a study of blood T cell repertoires in COVID-19. Study summary: COVID-19 samples, acute and convalescent, were from the United States, Italy and Spain.

This clone was seen only once. Trimming cost V 3 bases and J 0 bases; bases outside gene matches: 11. The length of the CDR3 is 18 residues. Measured with immunoSEQ multiplex PCR; TCRdb has only the in-frame clones, and not every one. The table has roughly 190,000 clones, around 90% seen once. V is TRBV5-3 and J is TRBJ1-5; TRBD1 aligns across 8 bases. TRBV5-3 is treated as an ORF (open reading frame) with a function not yet certain. The receptor was isolated from a man between 35 and 55 years old with active or convalescent COVID-19. The source material was peripheral blood. CDR3 in amino acids: CARSSGGQGLYSNQPQHF. The CDR3 DNA sequence: TGTGCCAGAAGCTCCGGAGGACAGGGACTCTATAGCAATCAGCCCCAGCATTTT.